The source of this T cell receptor (beta chain) is a study of vaccination effects on CD4 cells after COVID-19. Germline V gene lookup returns CDR1 LGHDT and CDR2 YNNKEL (reference sequence). V was cut by 4 bases and J by 8 bases, with 17 bases left in between. The CDR3 spans 14 residues. Clones were read by immunoSEQ multiplex PCR, and TCRdb kept only the in-frame ones, dropping some. Found here are about 29,000 clones, roughly 68% of them singletons; the top ten hold about a sixth. With regard to this clone: Its antigen remains unidentified.

ViraFEST assay sequencing came after antigen-specific CD4+ T cells were expanded with viral peptide pools. Investigators separated out CD4+ T cells once more than nine days of culture had passed. Vaccine administered to participants consisted of two doses of either BNT162b2 or mRNA-1273. Having tested negative for nucleocapsid antibodies, the vaccine recipients showed no prior SARS-CoV-2 infection. On day 3 and again on day 7, half the medium was replaced with IL-2 medium. This clonotype was obtained from a human donor who received a COVID-19 vaccine. The gene calls are TRBV3-1 (or the pseudogene TRBV3-2) and TRBJ1-2; D unclear. This specimen was CD4+ T cells from PBMCs cultured with HCoV-OC43 spike peptides, taken after COVID-19 vaccination. The subset here: HCoV-OC43 spike overlapping peptide pool stimulation. CDR3 in DNA: TGTGCCAGCAGCCTCCAGGTCGAGGGCGACGGCTACACCTTC. Amino acids: CASSLQVEGDGYTF.